The sequence of this TCR beta chain was determined in a study of T cells and copy number aberrations in small-cell lung cancer. This table comes from immunoSEQ multiplex PCR, and its TCRdb copy is limited to in-frame clones, with some not included. The repertoire holds 9,000 to 10,000 clones, almost 80% seen once, with roughly a third in the top ten. The sequenced material came from normal tissue next to the tumor. The receptor comes from a man in his sixties with small cell lung cancer.

CDR3 amino acids: CASRGSGTPAGQPQHF. DNA of the CDR3: TGTGCCAGCAGGGGATCGGGGACGCCCGCCGGGCAGCCCCAGCATTTT. V gene TRBV28 combines with J gene TRBJ1-5, with TRBD1 as a possible D gene (5 bases). The CDR3 has 16 amino acids. Trimming took off 6 bases at V and 7 bases at J, with 22 bases between the two ends. CDR1 is MDHEN and CDR2 is SYDVKM in the germline V gene.